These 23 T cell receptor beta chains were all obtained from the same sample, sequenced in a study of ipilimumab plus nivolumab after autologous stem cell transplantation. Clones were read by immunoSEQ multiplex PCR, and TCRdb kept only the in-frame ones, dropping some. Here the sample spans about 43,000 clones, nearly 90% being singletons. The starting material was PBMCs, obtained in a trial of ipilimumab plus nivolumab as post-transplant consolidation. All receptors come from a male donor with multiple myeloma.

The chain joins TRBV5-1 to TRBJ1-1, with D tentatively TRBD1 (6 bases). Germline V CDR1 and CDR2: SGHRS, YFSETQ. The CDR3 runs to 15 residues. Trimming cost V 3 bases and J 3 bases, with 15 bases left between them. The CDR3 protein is CASSWLERGDTEAFF. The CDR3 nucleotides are TGCGCCAGCAGCTGGCTAGAGAGGGGGGACACTGAAGCTTTCTTT.

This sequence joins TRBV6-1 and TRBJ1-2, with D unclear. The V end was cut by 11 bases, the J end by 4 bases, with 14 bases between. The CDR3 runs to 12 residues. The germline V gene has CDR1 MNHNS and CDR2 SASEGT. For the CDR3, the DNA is TGTGCCGGCTCGCGGGTCGGCTATGGCTACACCTTC. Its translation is CAGSRVGYGYTF.

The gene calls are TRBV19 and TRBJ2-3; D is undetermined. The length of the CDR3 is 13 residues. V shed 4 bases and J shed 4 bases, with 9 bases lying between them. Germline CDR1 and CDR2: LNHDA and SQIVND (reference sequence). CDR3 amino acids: CASSTRTPDTQYF. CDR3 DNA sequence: TGTGCCAGTAGTACCCGGACCCCAGATACGCAGTATTTT.

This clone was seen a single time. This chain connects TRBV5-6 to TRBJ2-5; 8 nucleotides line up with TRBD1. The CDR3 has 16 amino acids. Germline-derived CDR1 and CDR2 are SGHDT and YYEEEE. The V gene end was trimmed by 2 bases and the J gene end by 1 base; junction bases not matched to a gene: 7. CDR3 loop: CASSFRTGNTQETQYF. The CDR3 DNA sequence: TGTGCCAGCAGCTTCCGGACAGGGAATACCCAAGAGACCCAGTACTTC.

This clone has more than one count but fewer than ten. The CDR3 sequence: CASSPGTSDTDTQYF. DNA for the CDR3: TGTGCCAGCAGCCCCGGGACTAGCGACACAGATACGCAGTATTTT. The chain couples TRBV6-4 to TRBJ2-3, with TRBD2 identical over 10 bases. V lost 6 bases, J lost 2 bases, and 5 bases stayed unmatched. Germline values: CDR1 MRHNA, CDR2 SNTAGT. The CDR3 has 15 residues.

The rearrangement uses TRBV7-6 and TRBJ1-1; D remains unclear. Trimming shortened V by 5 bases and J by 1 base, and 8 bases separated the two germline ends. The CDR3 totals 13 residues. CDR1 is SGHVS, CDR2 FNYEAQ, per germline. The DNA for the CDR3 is TGTGCCAGCAGCCAAACAGAGAACACTGAAGCTTTCTTT. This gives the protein CASSQTENTEAFF.

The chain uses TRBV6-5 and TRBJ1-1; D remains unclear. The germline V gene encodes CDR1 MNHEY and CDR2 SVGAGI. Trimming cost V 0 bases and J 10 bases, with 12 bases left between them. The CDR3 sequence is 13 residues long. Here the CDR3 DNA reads TGTGCCAGCAGTTACTCACGACGGATGGTAGCTTTCTTT. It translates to CASSYSRRMVAFF.

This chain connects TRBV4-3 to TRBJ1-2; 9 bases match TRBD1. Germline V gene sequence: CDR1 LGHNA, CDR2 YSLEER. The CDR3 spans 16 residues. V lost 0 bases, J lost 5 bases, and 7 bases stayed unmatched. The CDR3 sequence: CASSQEGTGNEYGYTF. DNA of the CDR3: TGCGCCAGCAGCCAAGAAGGGACAGGGAACGAATATGGCTACACCTTC.

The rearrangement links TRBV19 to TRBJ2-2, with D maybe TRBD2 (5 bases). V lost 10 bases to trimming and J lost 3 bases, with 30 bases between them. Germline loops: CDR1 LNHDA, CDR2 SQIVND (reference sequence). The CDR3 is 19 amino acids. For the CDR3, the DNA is TGTGCCACCGAGGGCTGGGAATTCCCCCTAGGTGGACACACCGGGGAGCTGTTTTTT. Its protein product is CATEGWEFPLGGHTGELFF. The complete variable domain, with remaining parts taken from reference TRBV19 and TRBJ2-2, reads DGGITQSPKYLFRKEGQNVTLSCEQNLNHDAMYWYRQDPGQGLRLIYYSQIVNDFQKGDIAEGYSVSREKKESFPLTVTSAQKNPTAFYLCATEGWEFPLGGHTGELFFGEGSRLTVL.

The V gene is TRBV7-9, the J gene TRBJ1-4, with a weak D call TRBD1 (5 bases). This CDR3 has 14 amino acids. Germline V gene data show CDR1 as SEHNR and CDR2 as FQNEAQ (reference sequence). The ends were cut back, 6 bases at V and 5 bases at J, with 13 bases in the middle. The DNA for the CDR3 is TGTGCCAGCAGTTTCAATACAGGCAATGAAAAACTGTTTTTT. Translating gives CASSFNTGNEKLFF.

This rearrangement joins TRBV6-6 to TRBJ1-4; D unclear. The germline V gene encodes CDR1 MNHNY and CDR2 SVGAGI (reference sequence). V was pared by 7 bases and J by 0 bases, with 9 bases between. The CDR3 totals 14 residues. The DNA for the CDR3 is TGTGCCAGCACCACACAAACAACTAATGAAAAACTGTTTTTT. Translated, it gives CASTTQTTNEKLFF.

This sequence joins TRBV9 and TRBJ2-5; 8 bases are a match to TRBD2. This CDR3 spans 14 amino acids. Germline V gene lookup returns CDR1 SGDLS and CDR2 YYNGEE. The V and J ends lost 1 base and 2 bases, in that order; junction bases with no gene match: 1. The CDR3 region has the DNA TGTGCCAGCAGCGTAACGGGAGGGCAAGAGACCCAGTACTTC. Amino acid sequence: CASSVTGGQETQYF.

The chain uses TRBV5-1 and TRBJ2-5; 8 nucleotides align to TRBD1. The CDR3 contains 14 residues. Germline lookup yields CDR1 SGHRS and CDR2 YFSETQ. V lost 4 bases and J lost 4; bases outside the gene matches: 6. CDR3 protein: CASSGEQGGETQYF. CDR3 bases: TGCGCCAGCAGCGGGGAACAGGGGGGAGAGACCCAGTACTTC.

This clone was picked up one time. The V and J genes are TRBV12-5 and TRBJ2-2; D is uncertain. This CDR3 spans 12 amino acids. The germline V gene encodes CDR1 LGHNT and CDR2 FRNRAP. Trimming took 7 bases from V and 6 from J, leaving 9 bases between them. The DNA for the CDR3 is TGTGCTAGTGCGGGCTTGGCCGGGGAGCTGTTTTTT. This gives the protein CASAGLAGELFF.

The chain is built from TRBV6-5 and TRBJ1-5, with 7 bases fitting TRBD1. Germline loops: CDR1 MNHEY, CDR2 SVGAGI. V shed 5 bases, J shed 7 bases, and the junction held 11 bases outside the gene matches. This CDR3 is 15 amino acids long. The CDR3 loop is CASSLVQGPGQPQHF. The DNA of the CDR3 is TGTGCCAGCAGTCTCGTACAGGGGCCGGGGCAGCCCCAGCATTTT.

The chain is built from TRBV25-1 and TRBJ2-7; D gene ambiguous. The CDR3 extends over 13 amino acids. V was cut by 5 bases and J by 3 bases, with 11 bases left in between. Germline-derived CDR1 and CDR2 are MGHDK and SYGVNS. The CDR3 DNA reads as TGTGCCAGCAGTCCCGGAGCATACTACGAGCAGTACTTC. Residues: CASSPGAYYEQYF.

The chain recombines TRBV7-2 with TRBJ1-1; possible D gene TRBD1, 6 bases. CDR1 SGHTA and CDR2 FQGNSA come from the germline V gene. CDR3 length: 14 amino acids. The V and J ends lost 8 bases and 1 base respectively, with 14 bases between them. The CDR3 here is CASGTQGRNTEAFF. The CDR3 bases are TGTGCCAGCGGGACCCAGGGGCGGAACACTGAAGCTTTCTTT.

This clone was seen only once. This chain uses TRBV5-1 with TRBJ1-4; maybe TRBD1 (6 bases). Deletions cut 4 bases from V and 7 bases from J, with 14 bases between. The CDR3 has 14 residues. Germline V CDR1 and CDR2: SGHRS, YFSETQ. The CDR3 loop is CASSPTGLGEKLFF. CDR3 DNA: TGCGCCAGCAGCCCAACAGGGTTAGGTGAAAAACTGTTTTTT.

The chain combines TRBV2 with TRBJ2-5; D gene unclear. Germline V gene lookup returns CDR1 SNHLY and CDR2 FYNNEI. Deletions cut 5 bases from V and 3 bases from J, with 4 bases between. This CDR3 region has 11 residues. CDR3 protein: CASSLEETQYF. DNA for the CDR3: TGTGCCAGCAGTTTAGAAGAGACCCAGTACTTC.

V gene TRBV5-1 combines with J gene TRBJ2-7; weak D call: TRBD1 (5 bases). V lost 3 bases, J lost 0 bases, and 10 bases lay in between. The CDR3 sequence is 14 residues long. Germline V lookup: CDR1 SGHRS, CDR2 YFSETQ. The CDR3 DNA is TGCGCCAGCAGCTCAACAGGTAGCTCCTACGAGCAGTACTTC. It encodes CASSSTGSSYEQYF.

The CDR3 DNA is TGTGCCAGCAGCTTAGTGACAGCATATAGCAATCAGCCCCAGCATTTT. As protein: CASSLVTAYSNQPQHF. The V and J genes are TRBV7-2 and TRBJ1-5; tentatively, D is TRBD1 (5 bases). The CDR3 is made up of 16 amino acids. V dropped 1 base and J dropped 0 bases, with 10 bases sitting between them. Germline V gene lookup returns CDR1 SGHTA and CDR2 FQGNSA. Drawing the rest from reference TRBV7-2 and TRBJ1-5, the complete variable domain is GAGVSQSPSNKVTEKGKDVELRCDPISGHTALYWYRQSLGQGLEFLIYFQGNSAPDKSGLPSDRFSAERTGGSVSTLTIQRTQQEDSAVYLCASSLVTAYSNQPQHFGDGTRLSIL.

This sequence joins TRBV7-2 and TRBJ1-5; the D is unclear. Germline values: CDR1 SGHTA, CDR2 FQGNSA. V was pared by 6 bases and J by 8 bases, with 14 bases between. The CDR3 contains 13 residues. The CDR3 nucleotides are TGTGCCAGCAGACGGGCGACGGGAGAGCCCCAGCATTTT. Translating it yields CASRRATGEPQHF.

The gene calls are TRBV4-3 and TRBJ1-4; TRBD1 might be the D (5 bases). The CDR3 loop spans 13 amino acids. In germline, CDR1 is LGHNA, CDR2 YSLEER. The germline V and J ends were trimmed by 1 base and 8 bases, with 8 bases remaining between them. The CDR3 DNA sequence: TGCGCCAGCAGCCAAGGGGACCTAGAAAAACTGTTTTTT. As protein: CASSQGDLEKLFF.